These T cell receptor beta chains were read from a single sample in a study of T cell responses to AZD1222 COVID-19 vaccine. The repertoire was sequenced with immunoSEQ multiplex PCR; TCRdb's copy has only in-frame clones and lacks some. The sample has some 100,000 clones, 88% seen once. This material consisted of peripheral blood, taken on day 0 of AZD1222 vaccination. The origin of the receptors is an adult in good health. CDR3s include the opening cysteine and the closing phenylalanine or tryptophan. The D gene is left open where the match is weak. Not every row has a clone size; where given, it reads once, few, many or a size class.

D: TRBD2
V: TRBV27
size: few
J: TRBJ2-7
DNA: TGTGCCAGCAGTTCCCTGTTTGCTAGCGGGAGAGGGTACACCTACGAGCAGTACTTC
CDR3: CASSSLFASGRGYTYEQYF

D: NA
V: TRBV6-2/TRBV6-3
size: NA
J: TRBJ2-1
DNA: TGTGCCAGCAGTTACCCACCGAGAGGGAAGTCCTACAATGAGCAGTTCTTC
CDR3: CASSYPPRGKSYNEQFF

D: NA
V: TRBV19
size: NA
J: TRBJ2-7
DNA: TGTGCCAGTAGTACCCGGACTGCTGCCTACGAGCAGTACTTC
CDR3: CASSTRTAAYEQYF

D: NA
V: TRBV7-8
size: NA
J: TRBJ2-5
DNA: TGTGCCAGCAGCTCCCCTGCGGGGGCCAGTGAGACCCAGTACTTC
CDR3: CASSSPAGASETQYF

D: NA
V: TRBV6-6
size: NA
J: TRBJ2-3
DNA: TGTGCCAGCAGTTACGGGCAGGCTGGAACAGATACGCAGTATTTT
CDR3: CASSYGQAGTDTQYF

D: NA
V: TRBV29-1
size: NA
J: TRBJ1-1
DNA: TGCAGCGTTGGTCCTGGGCAGGGGTCGATAATGAACACTGAAGCTTTCTTT
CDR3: CSVGPGQGSIMNTEAFF

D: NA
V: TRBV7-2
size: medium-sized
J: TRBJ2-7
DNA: TGTGCCAGCAGCTTAACGAGGGGCGCTGGCTACGAGCAGTACTTC
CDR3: CASSLTRGAGYEQYF

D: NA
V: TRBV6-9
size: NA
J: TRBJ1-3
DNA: TGTGCCAGCAGTTACACCCTTCTGGACGTCTCTGGAAACACCATATATTTT
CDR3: CASSYTLLDVSGNTIYF

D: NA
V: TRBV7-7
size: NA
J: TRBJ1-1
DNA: TGTGCCAGCAGCTTTGGGCCCGGACGTGAAGCTTTCTTT
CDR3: CASSFGPGREAFF

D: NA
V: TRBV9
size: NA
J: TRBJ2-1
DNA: TGTGCCAGCAGCCCCGGGATCAAGTACAATGAGCAGTTCTTC
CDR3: CASSPGIKYNEQFF

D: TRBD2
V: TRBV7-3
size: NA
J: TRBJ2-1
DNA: TGTGCCAGCAGCCCAAGTCCGGGGGGCAATGAGCAGTTCTTC
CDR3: CASSPSPGGNEQFF

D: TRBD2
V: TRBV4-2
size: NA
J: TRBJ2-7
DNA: TGTGCCAGCAGCCAAGAGGGGCAATTCGGGGGGGTATACGAGCAGTACTTC
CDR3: CASSQEGQFGGVYEQYF

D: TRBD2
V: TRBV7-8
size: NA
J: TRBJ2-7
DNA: TGTGCCAGCAGCTTAGGGTTGTGGCGGGAGGGCCCCCACGAGCAGTACTTC
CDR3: CASSLGLWREGPHEQYF

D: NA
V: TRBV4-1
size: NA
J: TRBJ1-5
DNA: TGCGCCAGCAGCCAAGAAGGAACCAATCAGCCCCAGCATTTT
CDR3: CASSQEGTNQPQHF

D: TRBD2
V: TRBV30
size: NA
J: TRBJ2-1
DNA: TGTGCCTGGAGGCTAGCGGGAGGGCCCTACAATGAGCAGTTCTTC
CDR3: CAWRLAGGPYNEQFF

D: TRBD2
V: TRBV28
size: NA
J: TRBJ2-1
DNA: TGTGCCAGCAGTTCCCACGGACTAGCGGGGTACAATGAGCAGTTCTTC
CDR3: CASSSHGLAGYNEQFF

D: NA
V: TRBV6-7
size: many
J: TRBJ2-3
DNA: TGTGCCAGCAGCCACCTAGGGGGAGCGCGGGACACAGATACGCAGTATTTT
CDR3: CASSHLGGARDTDTQYF

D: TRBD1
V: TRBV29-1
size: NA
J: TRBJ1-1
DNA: TGCAGCGTTGATACAAGACAGGGGAACACTGAAGCTTTCTTT
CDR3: CSVDTRQGNTEAFF

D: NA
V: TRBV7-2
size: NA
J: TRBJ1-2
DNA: TGTGCCAGCAGCTTAGTCCTCGGCGGGAACTATGGCTACACCTTC
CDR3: CASSLVLGGNYGYTF

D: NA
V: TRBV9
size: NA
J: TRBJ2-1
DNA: TGTGCCAGCAGCGCCCACCGTAACAATGAGCAGTTCTTC
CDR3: CASSAHRNNEQFF

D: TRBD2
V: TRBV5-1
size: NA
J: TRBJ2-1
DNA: TGCGCCAGCAGCTTGGCTAACGGCGGGAGCTCCTACAATGAGCAGTTCTTC
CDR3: CASSLANGGSSYNEQFF

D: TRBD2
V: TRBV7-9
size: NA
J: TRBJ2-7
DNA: TGTGCCAGCAGCATACCCGGGACTAGCGTCGAGCAGTACTTC
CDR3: CASSIPGTSVEQYF

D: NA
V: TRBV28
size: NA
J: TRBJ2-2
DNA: TGTGCCAGCAGTCTGGGTCATGCGGGGAGGACCTACACCGGGGAGCTGTTTTTT
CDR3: CASSLGHAGRTYTGELFF

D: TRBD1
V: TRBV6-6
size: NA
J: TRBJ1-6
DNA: TGTGCCACCGACGTGGGGGACAGGAATTCACCCCTCCACTTT
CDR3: CATDVGDRNSPLHF

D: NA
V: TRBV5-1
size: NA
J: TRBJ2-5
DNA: TGCGCCAGCAGCGCCGCCCTCACGGAAGAGACCCAGTACTTC
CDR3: CASSAALTEETQYF

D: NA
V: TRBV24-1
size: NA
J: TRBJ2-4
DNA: TGTGCCACCAGTACCACGGGGGGCACCAACATTCAGTACTTC
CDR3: CATSTTGGTNIQYF

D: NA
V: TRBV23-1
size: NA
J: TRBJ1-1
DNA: TGCGCCAGCAGTCTACTACCCCTGCAGGGATACACTGAAGCTTTCTTT
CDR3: CASSLLPLQGYTEAFF

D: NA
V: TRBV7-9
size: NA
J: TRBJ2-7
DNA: TGTGCCAGCAGCTTAGCCGGGACCGCCTCCTACGAGCAGTACTTC
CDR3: CASSLAGTASYEQYF

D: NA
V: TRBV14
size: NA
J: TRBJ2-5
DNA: TGTGCCAGCAGCGATCAGGGGCGGGAGACCCAGTACTTC
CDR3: CASSDQGRETQYF

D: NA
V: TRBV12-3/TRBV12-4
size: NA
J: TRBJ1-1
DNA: TGTGCCAGCAGTTTGTTGGACAGAAGGACGGCTTTCTTT
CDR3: CASSLLDRRTAFF

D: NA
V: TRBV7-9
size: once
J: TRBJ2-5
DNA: TGTGCCAGCAGCTTATTAGAGGAGACCCAGTACTTC
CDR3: CASSLLEETQYF

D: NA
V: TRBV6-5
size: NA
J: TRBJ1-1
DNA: TGTGCCAGCAGTTATGGGGTCGGGGGCACTGAAGCTTTCTTT
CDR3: CASSYGVGGTEAFF

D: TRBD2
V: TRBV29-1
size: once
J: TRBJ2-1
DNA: TGCAGCGTAGACCTTCGACTAGCGGGAGGCCATTGGGAGCAGTTCTTC
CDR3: CSVDLRLAGGHWEQFF

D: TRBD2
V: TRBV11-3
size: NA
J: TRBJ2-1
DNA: TGTGCCAGCAGCTTAGTACTAGCGGGTTACAATGAGCAGTTCTTC
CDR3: CASSLVLAGYNEQFF

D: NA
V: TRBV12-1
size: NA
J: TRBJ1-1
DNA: TGTGCCAGCAGCTTGAGGCCAGGGGACGATGAAGCTTTCTTT
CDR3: CASSLRPGDDEAFF

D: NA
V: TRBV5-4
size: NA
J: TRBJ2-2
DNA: TGTGCCAGCAGCTTGGAAGGGATCGGGGAGCTGTTTTTT
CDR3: CASSLEGIGELFF

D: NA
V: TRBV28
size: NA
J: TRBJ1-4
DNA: TGTGCCAGCAGTAGCAGTGCAACTAATGAAAAACTGTTTTTT
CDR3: CASSSSATNEKLFF

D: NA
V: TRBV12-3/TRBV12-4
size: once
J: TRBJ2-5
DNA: TGTGCCAGCAGTTTAGTAGCCCGGGAGACCCAGTACTTC
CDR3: CASSLVARETQYF